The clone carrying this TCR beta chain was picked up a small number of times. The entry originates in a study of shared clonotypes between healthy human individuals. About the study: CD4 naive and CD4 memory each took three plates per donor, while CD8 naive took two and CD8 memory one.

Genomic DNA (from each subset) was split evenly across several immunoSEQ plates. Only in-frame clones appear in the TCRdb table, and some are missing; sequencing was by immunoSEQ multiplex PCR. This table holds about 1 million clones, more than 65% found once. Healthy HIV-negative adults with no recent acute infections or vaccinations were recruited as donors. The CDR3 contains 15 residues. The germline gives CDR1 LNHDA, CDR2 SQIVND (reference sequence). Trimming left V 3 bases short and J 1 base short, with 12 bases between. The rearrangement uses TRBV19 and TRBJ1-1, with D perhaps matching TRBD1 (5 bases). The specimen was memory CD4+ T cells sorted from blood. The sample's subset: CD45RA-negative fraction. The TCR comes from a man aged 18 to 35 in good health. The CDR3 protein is CASSIGASKNTEAFF. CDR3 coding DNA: TGTGCCAGTAGTATCGGGGCGTCCAAGAACACTGAAGCTTTCTTT.